A selection of T cell receptor beta chains follows, all from one sample in a study of cytomegalovirus exposure and HLA in healthy donors. TCRdb's copy holds only in-frame clones and misses some; the assay was immunoSEQ multiplex PCR. This table holds about 88,000 clones, about 77% found once. Sequencing was carried out using PBMCs. The source is a woman aged 40 to 50 in good health and CMV-seronegative. The CDR3 runs from the conserved cysteine through the conserved F or W. A D gene is named only where the DNA matches it firmly. Rows may omit the clone size; those that give it use once, few, many or a size class.

.	TRBV7-9	TRBJ1-1	.	CASSGTGLYTEAFF	TGTGCCAGCAGTGGAACAGGTCTATATACTGAAGCTTTCTTT
TRBD2	TRBV19	TRBJ2-7	.	CASSIVPSGGAFHEQYF	TGTGCCAGTAGTATAGTCCCTAGCGGGGGGGCTTTCCACGAGCAGTACTTC
TRBD2	TRBV19	TRBJ2-5	.	CASSRLAVAETQYF	TGTGCCAGTAGCCGACTAGCGGTAGCGGAGACCCAGTACTTC
TRBD1	TRBV7-6	TRBJ2-1	.	CASSPSGSGTGGYNEQFF	TGTGCCAGCAGCCCCTCGGGGTCTGGGACAGGGGGTTACAATGAGCAGTTCTTC
.	TRBV7-8	TRBJ1-6	.	CASSLAGGRNWPLHF	TGTGCCAGCAGCTTAGCGGGAGGAAGGAATTGGCCCCTCCACTTT
.	TRBV5-1	TRBJ2-7	.	CASSREGHTYEQYF	TGCGCCAGCAGCAGGGAGGGACACACGTACGAGCAGTACTTC
.	TRBV7-2	TRBJ2-7	few	CASSFNRGYEQYF	TGTGCCAGCAGCTTTAATCGGGGGTACGAGCAGTACTTC
.	TRBV5-1	TRBJ2-7	.	CASSLEGTYEQYF	TGCGCCAGCAGCTTAGAGGGTACCTACGAGCAGTACTTC
TRBD1	TRBV27	TRBJ2-7	.	CASSRQGWTDEQYF	TGTGCCAGCAGCCGACAGGGATGGACAGACGAGCAGTACTTC
.	TRBV9	TRBJ1-3	.	CASSVDPLGRISGNTIYF	TGTGCCAGCAGCGTAGACCCCCTGGGGCGTATCTCTGGAAACACCATATATTTT
.	TRBV15	TRBJ1-4	.	CATSRDFNRDPRLFF	TGTGCCACCAGCAGAGATTTCAACAGGGACCCGAGGCTGTTTTTT
TRBD1	TRBV4-1	TRBJ2-5	.	CASSQEETGQETQYF	TGCGCCAGCAGCCAAGAGGAGACAGGGCAAGAGACCCAGTACTTC
TRBD1	TRBV5-6	TRBJ1-6	once	CASSFGTGEHSPLHF	TGTGCCAGCAGCTTCGGGACAGGGGAACATTCACCCCTCCACTTT
.	TRBV5-1	TRBJ1-2	few	CASSAAMARGENGYTF	TGCGCCAGCAGCGCCGCGATGGCACGGGGGGAGAATGGCTACACCTTC
TRBD1	TRBV6-5	TRBJ2-5	.	CASSATGGWETQYF	TGTGCCAGCAGCGCAACAGGGGGCTGGGAGACCCAGTACTTC
.	TRBV11-2	TRBJ1-1	few	CASSWAPGGTEAFF	TGTGCCAGCAGCTGGGCCCCGGGGGGCACTGAAGCTTTCTTT
.	TRBV19	TRBJ1-2	.	CAINTELGKGYTF	TGTGCCATAAATACAGAGCTCGGAAAGGGCTACACCTTC
TRBD2	TRBV6-4	TRBJ2-7	.	CASSRRLARPYEQYF	TGTGCCAGCAGCCGTAGACTAGCACGTCCCTACGAGCAGTACTTC
TRBD1	TRBV2	TRBJ1-2	few	CASRDRVHGYTF	TGTGCCAGCAGAGACAGGGTACATGGCTACACCTTC
TRBD2	TRBV7-9	TRBJ2-3	few	CASSPREAGAGGDTQYF	TGTGCCAGCAGCCCGCGGGAGGCGGGAGCCGGGGGGGATACGCAGTATTTT
TRBD1	TRBV6-1	TRBJ1-5	.	CASSSDRSNQPQHF	TGTGCCAGCAGTTCGGACAGGAGCAATCAGCCCCAGCATTTT
.	TRBV15	TRBJ1-1	.	CATSRLPRGGGGAFF	TGTGCCACCAGCAGACTCCCCCGGGGGGGCGGGGGGGCTTTCTTT
.	TRBV4-3	TRBJ1-3	.	CASSQGWRDSGNTIYF	TGCGCCAGCAGCCAAGGGTGGAGGGACTCTGGAAACACCATATATTTT
TRBD1	TRBV27	TRBJ2-7	once	CASSSTGRYEQYF	TGTGCCAGCAGTTCGACAGGGCGCTACGAGCAGTACTTC
.	TRBV19	TRBJ1-1	.	CASSISPVGTEAFF	TGTGCCAGTAGTATTAGCCCGGTCGGGACTGAAGCTTTCTTT
TRBD1	TRBV9	TRBJ1-1	.	CASSALGGYTEAFF	TGTGCCAGCAGCGCTTTAGGGGGCTACACTGAAGCTTTCTTT
.	TRBV27	TRBJ2-7	.	CASSPRDKTYEQYF	TGTGCCAGCAGTCCCCGGGACAAGACCTACGAGCAGTACTTC
.	TRBV6-1	TRBJ1-1	few	CASSGQEDTEAFF	TGTGCCAGCAGTGGACAGGAGGACACTGAAGCTTTCTTT
TRBD2	TRBV6-1	TRBJ2-7	once	CASPPWPGGYEQYF	TGTGCCAGCCCGCCGTGGCCGGGAGGTTACGAGCAGTACTTC
TRBD1	TRBV27	TRBJ1-1	.	CASSLRRTGGSDTEAFF	TGTGCCAGCAGTTTAAGGCGGACAGGGGGGTCCGACACTGAAGCTTTCTTT
TRBD1	TRBV4-3	TRBJ2-1	.	CASSPQGNEQFF	TGCGCCAGCAGCCCACAGGGGAATGAGCAGTTCTTC
TRBD1	TRBV7-9	TRBJ1-1	.	CASSPRTGFNTEAFF	TGTGCCAGCAGCCCTAGGACAGGGTTTAACACTGAAGCTTTCTTT
.	TRBV27	TRBJ2-7	.	CASQTSRVPMVGEQYF	TGTGCCAGCCAAACCTCCAGGGTACCCATGGTTGGCGAGCAGTACTTC
.	TRBV6-6	TRBJ1-5	few	CASRSRTGEPQHF	TGTGCCAGCAGAAGTAGAACCGGGGAGCCCCAGCATTTT
.	TRBV18	TRBJ2-5	.	CASSPSETQYF	TGTGCCAGCTCACCCAGTGAGACCCAGTACTTC